A selection of T cell receptor beta chains follows, all from one sample in a study of CD8 T cell repertoires and HIV-1 epitope variants. The data were produced by immunoSEQ multiplex PCR, yet TCRdb's version contains in-frame clones alone and is incomplete. The sample contains about 90,000 clones, more than 65% of which appear only once. Specimen: uncultured baseline CD8+ T cells from peripheral blood mononuclear cells (PBMCs). The receptor set was obtained from a male donor with HIV. CDR3s include the opening cysteine and the closing phenylalanine or tryptophan. A D gene is named only where the DNA matches it firmly. A row's size may be missing; if present it is once, few, many or a size class.

V: TRBV30
D: TRBD1
J: TRBJ1-4
size: NA
length: 14
DNA: TGTGCCTGGAGCGGGACAGGTTTTAATGAAAAACTGTTTTTT
CDR3: CAWSGTGFNEKLFF

V: TRBV6-5
D: NA
J: TRBJ2-3
size: NA
length: 15
DNA: TGTGCCAGCAGTTACAAGACTAACTCTTGGGATACGCAGTATTTT
CDR3: CASSYKTNSWDTQYF

V: TRBV25-1
D: NA
J: TRBJ2-1
size: NA
length: 18
DNA: TGTGCCAGCAGTGAATTAGGGCGGGCAGGGGTATACTACAATGAGCAGTTCTTC
CDR3: CASSELGRAGVYYNEQFF

V: TRBV4-3
D: NA
J: TRBJ2-5
size: once
length: 14
DNA: TGCGCCAGCAGCCAAGAACTAGGGAGGGAGACCCAGTACTTC
CDR3: CASSQELGRETQYF

V: TRBV27
D: NA
J: TRBJ2-3
size: once
length: 15
DNA: TGTGCCAGCAGATCCCAGGGGAGGCGCACAGATACGCAGTATTTT
CDR3: CASRSQGRRTDTQYF

V: TRBV2
D: NA
J: TRBJ1-6
size: few
length: 14
DNA: TGTGCCAGCAGTGAAGCGGGACTTGATTCACCCCTCCACTTT
CDR3: CASSEAGLDSPLHF

V: TRBV7-7
D: NA
J: TRBJ2-1
size: NA
length: 15
DNA: TGTGCTAGCAGCTTAGACTTGGGCCCTACGGATGAGCAGTTCTTC
CDR3: CASSLDLGPTDEQFF

V: TRBV6-5
D: NA
J: TRBJ2-7
size: NA
length: 15
DNA: TGTGCCAGCAGTTACGATGCCCATAGCGGCTACGAGCAGTACTTC
CDR3: CASSYDAHSGYEQYF

V: TRBV7-2
D: NA
J: TRBJ1-3
size: NA
length: 15
DNA: TGTGCCAGCAGCTTAGGACCTGTAACTGGAAACACCATATATTTT
CDR3: CASSLGPVTGNTIYF

V: TRBV7-9
D: NA
J: TRBJ2-1
size: NA
length: 12
DNA: TGTGCCAGCAGCCCCCGAAACAATGAGCAGTTCTTC
CDR3: CASSPRNNEQFF

V: TRBV6-6
D: NA
J: TRBJ2-2
size: NA
length: 14
DNA: TGTGCCAGCAGTCCCCGGGGCGACGCCGGGGAGCTGTTTTTT
CDR3: CASSPRGDAGELFF

V: TRBV5-1
D: NA
J: TRBJ2-5
size: NA
length: 15
DNA: TGCGCCAGCAGCTTGGGGCAGGGTGGCCAAGAGACCCAGTACTTC
CDR3: CASSLGQGGQETQYF

V: TRBV6-1
D: NA
J: TRBJ1-5
size: NA
length: 14
DNA: TGTGCCAGCAGTGAAGGGACGGGTAATCAGCCCCAGCATTTT
CDR3: CASSEGTGNQPQHF

V: TRBV15
D: TRBD2
J: TRBJ2-7
size: NA
length: 16
DNA: TGTGCCACCAGCAGAGGAGCGGGGGGGCCGTCCTACGAGCAGTACTTC
CDR3: CATSRGAGGPSYEQYF

V: TRBV19
D: NA
J: TRBJ2-7
size: NA
length: 15
DNA: TGTGCCAGTAGTATAGGTGTGGAAACGGCCTACGAGCAGTACTTC
CDR3: CASSIGVETAYEQYF

V: TRBV15
D: NA
J: TRBJ1-2
size: many
length: 12
DNA: TGTGCCACCAGAACGGGGAGCTATGGCTACACCTTC
CDR3: CATRTGSYGYTF

V: TRBV7-8
D: TRBD1
J: TRBJ2-5
size: NA
length: 18
DNA: TGTGCCAGCAGCTTAGAGTTTTTCCGACAGGGGGGGGGAGAGACCCAGTACTTC
CDR3: CASSLEFFRQGGGETQYF

V: TRBV19
D: NA
J: TRBJ2-1
size: NA
length: 14
DNA: TGTGCCAGTAGTATTCGCCTACCGGGCAATGAGCAGTTCTTC
CDR3: CASSIRLPGNEQFF

V: TRBV6-1
D: TRBD1
J: TRBJ1-6
size: NA
length: 15
DNA: TGTGCCAGCAGTGAATCCGGGACAGGCTATTCACCCCTCCACTTT
CDR3: CASSESGTGYSPLHF

V: TRBV5-6
D: TRBD1
J: TRBJ1-5
size: NA
length: 18
DNA: TGTGCCAGCAGCTTGGCGCTGAGTGGGACAGGAGTCAATCAGCCCCAGCATTTT
CDR3: CASSLALSGTGVNQPQHF

V: TRBV9
D: NA
J: TRBJ2-5
size: many
length: 13
DNA: TGTGCCAGCAGCGTAGGGGAAGGAGAGACCCAGTACTTC
CDR3: CASSVGEGETQYF

V: TRBV2
D: NA
J: TRBJ1-2
size: many
length: 17
DNA: TGTGCCAGCAGTCCTTTTGAGACAGGAGAAGAGAACTATGGCTACACCTTC
CDR3: CASSPFETGEENYGYTF

V: TRBV19
D: TRBD1
J: TRBJ2-2
size: few
length: 16
DNA: TGTGCCAGTAGTCTCACGGGACAGCCGAACACCGGGGAGCTGTTTTTT
CDR3: CASSLTGQPNTGELFF

V: TRBV14
D: NA
J: TRBJ2-5
size: few
length: 14
DNA: TGTGCCAGCAGCCAAGACCTAGTAGGCAAGACCCAGTACTTC
CDR3: CASSQDLVGKTQYF

V: TRBV10-3
D: TRBD2
J: TRBJ2-3
size: NA
length: 14
DNA: TGTGCCATCAGTGAGGGACTAGCGGGTGATACGCAGTATTTT
CDR3: CAISEGLAGDTQYF

V: TRBV5-6
D: NA
J: TRBJ1-3
size: NA
length: 14
DNA: TGTGCCAGCCTCCGCATGGGCTCTGGAAACACCATATATTTT
CDR3: CASLRMGSGNTIYF

V: TRBV15
D: NA
J: TRBJ2-2
size: NA
length: 16
DNA: TGTGCCACCAGCAGACTGGACCCCTCGAACACCGGGGAGCTGTTTTTT
CDR3: CATSRLDPSNTGELFF

V: TRBV5-5
D: NA
J: TRBJ1-2
size: NA
length: 15
DNA: TGTGCCAGCAGCCCTGGAGACTCCGGGAACTATGGCTACACCTTC
CDR3: CASSPGDSGNYGYTF

V: TRBV6-5
D: TRBD1
J: TRBJ1-1
size: NA
length: 15
DNA: TGTGCCAGCAGTTACTCTGGACAGGGGGTCGGTGAAGCTTTCTTT
CDR3: CASSYSGQGVGEAFF

V: TRBV30
D: NA
J: TRBJ2-7
size: NA
length: 17
DNA: TGTGCCTGGAACATACTAGTATCGGGACGGAGCTCCTACGAGCAGTACTTC
CDR3: CAWNILVSGRSSYEQYF

V: TRBV27
D: NA
J: TRBJ1-5
size: NA
length: 16
DNA: TGTGCCAGCAGTCTTACAGGGTACGGTAGCAATCAGCCCCAGCATTTT
CDR3: CASSLTGYGSNQPQHF

V: TRBV27
D: TRBD1
J: TRBJ2-7
size: few
length: 15
DNA: TGTGCCAGCAGTCTCCGACAGGGCCCGACCTACGAGCAGTACTTC
CDR3: CASSLRQGPTYEQYF

V: TRBV5-1
D: NA
J: TRBJ2-1
size: once
length: 14
DNA: TGCGCCAGCAGCTTGGGCGGCCCGCCGGATGAGCAGTTCTTC
CDR3: CASSLGGPPDEQFF

V: TRBV28
D: TRBD2
J: TRBJ2-3
size: NA
length: 15
DNA: TGTGCCAGCAGTTCACGAGGCGGGGGACGGGATACGCAGTATTTT
CDR3: CASSSRGGGRDTQYF

V: TRBV4-1
D: NA
J: TRBJ2-7
size: NA
length: 16
DNA: TGCGCCAGCAGCCAAGATTGGCCTTCCCCTGCCTACGAGCAGTACTTC
CDR3: CASSQDWPSPAYEQYF

V: TRBV4-2
D: TRBD2
J: TRBJ2-3
size: NA
length: 16
DNA: TGTGCCAGCAGCCAATCTAGCGGGGGGGCCGAGGATACGCAGTATTTT
CDR3: CASSQSSGGAEDTQYF

V: TRBV6-1
D: NA
J: TRBJ2-3
size: NA
length: 15
DNA: TGTGCCAGCACCCCGAGGGGGGGACCACTACGTATGCAGTATTTT
CDR3: CASTPRGGPLRMQYF

V: TRBV28
D: TRBD1
J: TRBJ2-1
size: NA
length: 12
DNA: TGTGCCAGCAGTGCTACAGGGGAACAGCAGTTCTTC
CDR3: CASSATGEQQFF

V: TRBV9
D: TRBD2
J: TRBJ2-2
size: few
length: 16
DNA: TGTGCCAGCAGCGTAAAGGCTAGCGGGAGAACCGGGGAGCTGTTTTTT
CDR3: CASSVKASGRTGELFF

V: TRBV5-1
D: NA
J: TRBJ2-5
size: NA
length: 14
DNA: TGCGCCAGCAGCCCCCGCCGCCTCCAAGAGACCCAGTACTTC
CDR3: CASSPRRLQETQYF

V: TRBV29-1
D: TRBD1
J: TRBJ2-2
size: NA
length: 18
DNA: TGCAGCTTCTACCGAGGGACAGGGGATAATCCGAACACCGGGGAGCTGTTTTTT
CDR3: CSFYRGTGDNPNTGELFF

V: TRBV6-1
D: NA
J: TRBJ1-5
size: few
length: 14
DNA: TGTGCCAGCGTGGGATACGGATACAATCAGCCCCAGCATTTT
CDR3: CASVGYGYNQPQHF

V: TRBV5-6
D: TRBD2
J: TRBJ2-7
size: NA
length: 17
DNA: TGTGCCAGCAACGTATTGGATCGTAGACTAGCGGGAAGCGAGCAGTACTTC
CDR3: CASNVLDRRLAGSEQYF

V: TRBV19
D: NA
J: TRBJ2-7
size: NA
length: 17
DNA: TGTGCCAGTAGTATAGATTTTGAAGGCGATTTAACCTACGAGCAGTACTTC
CDR3: CASSIDFEGDLTYEQYF

V: TRBV4-1
D: TRBD1
J: TRBJ2-7
size: NA
length: 15
DNA: TGCGCCAGCAGCCAAGCCGGGACAGGGGATTACGAGCAGTACTTC
CDR3: CASSQAGTGDYEQYF

V: TRBV19
D: NA
J: TRBJ1-1
size: few
length: 13
DNA: TGTGCCAGTAGTATAGGAGGTAACACTGAAGCTTTCTTT
CDR3: CASSIGGNTEAFF

V: TRBV30
D: NA
J: TRBJ2-7
size: NA
length: 13
DNA: TGTGCCTGGAGGCGTCTCAGAGGGCCAGAGCAGTACTTC
CDR3: CAWRRLRGPEQYF

V: TRBV5-1
D: TRBD1
J: TRBJ1-2
size: NA
length: 14
DNA: TGCGCCAGCAGCCTACAGGGGATTGACTATGGCTACACCTTC
CDR3: CASSLQGIDYGYTF

V: TRBV19
D: NA
J: TRBJ1-5
size: NA
length: 15
DNA: TGTGCCAGTAGTATGTCGGTTAGGGGAGATCAGCCCCAGCATTTT
CDR3: CASSMSVRGDQPQHF

V: TRBV7-2
D: TRBD1
J: TRBJ1-2
size: NA
length: 18
DNA: TGTGCCAGCAGCTTATGGTTTGACCGACAGGGCAGGAACTATGGCTACACCTTC
CDR3: CASSLWFDRQGRNYGYTF

V: TRBV6-5
D: NA
J: TRBJ2-7
size: NA
length: 12
DNA: TGTGCCAGCAGGGACGGGAGCTACGAGCAGTACTTC
CDR3: CASRDGSYEQYF

V: TRBV27
D: TRBD2
J: TRBJ2-1
size: NA
length: 15
DNA: TGTGCCAGCAGTTTTCCCAGCGGGGGCTACAATGAGCAGTTCTTC
CDR3: CASSFPSGGYNEQFF